This is a list of T cell receptor beta chains from one sample in a study of blood T cells in healthy people across ages. From the 5' RACE reads, TCRdb called clonotypes with MiXCR, one entry per CDR3 protein. The sample carries 1.8 million or so distinct CDR3 sequences, about two fifths recorded once. Sequenced material: blood. These receptors originate from a human donor in good health. The CDR3 runs from the conserved cysteine through the conserved F or W. D genes are given only for firm matches. Where a row states a size, it is once, few, many or the class of an expanded clone; other rows omit it.

TRBV19,TRBJ1-5,.,few,TGTGCCAGTAGTATAGTCCGGGGAAGCAATCAGCCCCAGCATTTT,CASSIVRGSNQPQHF
TRBV20-1,TRBJ2-7,TRBD1,many,TGCAGTGCTAGGGGGACAGGGGGCTACGAGCAGTACTTC,CSARGTGGYEQYF
TRBV28,TRBJ2-7,.,.,TGTGCCAGCAGTTTTCCACTGACAGAGTTAACCGGCGAGCAGTACTTC,CASSFPLTELTGEQYF
TRBV5-5,TRBJ2-7,.,.,TGTGCCAGCAGCGCCGGACAGTACGAGCAGTACTTC,CASSAGQYEQYF
TRBV3-1,TRBJ1-1,TRBD1,once,TGTGCCAGCAGCCCGTGGCAGGGGGCCTTGAACACTGAAGCTTTCTTT,CASSPWQGALNTEAFF
TRBV5-1,TRBJ2-6,.,few,TGCGCCAGCAGCTTGCTCGAGTCGGGGGCCAACGTCCTGACTTTC,CASSLLESGANVLTF
TRBV10-3,TRBJ1-1,.,few,TGTGCCATCAGTGAGTCGGGAGGCACTGAAGCTTTCTTT,CAISESGGTEAFF
TRBV6-1,TRBJ2-7,.,few,TGTGCCAGCAGTGATTCCGGTTCGTCGTTATTGCAGTACTTC,CASSDSGSSLLQYF
TRBV4-3,TRBJ2-5,.,.,TGCGCCAGCAGCCAATTCAACAGGGTAAAAGAGACCCAGTACTTC,CASSQFNRVKETQYF
TRBV6-4,TRBJ2-3,.,.,TGTGCCAGCAGTGTCCCAGTGAGCACAGATACGCAGTATTTT,CASSVPVSTDTQYF
TRBV2,TRBJ1-5,.,.,TGTGCCAGCAGTGGGACCGGCGGGGGGCAAACGCAGCCCCAGCATTTT,CASSGTGGGQTQPQHF
TRBV5-1,TRBJ2-2,.,few,TGCGCCAGCAGCTACGAGGCGAAGACGTCTGGCGGGGAGCTGTTTTTT,CASSYEAKTSGGELFF
TRBV20-1,TRBJ2-7,TRBD2,.,TGCAGTGCTAGAGATCGAGGCGGGGGGTTCTACGAGCAGTACTTC,CSARDRGGGFYEQYF
TRBV4-1,TRBJ2-1,.,.,TGCGCCAGCAGCTATAGCGTCCTGCAGGATGAGCAGTTCTTC,CASSYSVLQDEQFF
TRBV7-8,TRBJ1-1,.,few,TGTGCCAGCAGCTTATATTCGGCAGAAGGACCGAACACTGAAGCTTTCTTT,CASSLYSAEGPNTEAFF
TRBV25-1,TRBJ1-4,TRBD1,few,TGTGCCAGCAGCCCTGAACGGACAGGACGACTGAATGAAAAACTGTTTTTT,CASSPERTGRLNEKLFF
TRBV10-3,TRBJ1-2,.,.,TGTGCCACCATTGGGGCCTCCTACGGGGGTCATGGCTACACCTTC,CATIGASYGGHGYTF
TRBV7-2,TRBJ1-2,TRBD1,.,TGTGCCAGCAGCCCCACCGTCGCCGGGACAGGGGGTCGCTACACCTTC,CASSPTVAGTGGRYTF
TRBV5-1,TRBJ1-2,TRBD1,few,TGCGCCAGCAGCACGGGACAGGAATTCTATGGCTACACCTTC,CASSTGQEFYGYTF
TRBV5-1,TRBJ2-3,TRBD2,.,TGCGCCAGCAGCCTTCGACTAGCGGGGCTTAGGGATACGCAGTATTTT,CASSLRLAGLRDTQYF
TRBV6-2/TRBV6-3,TRBJ1-1,.,.,TGTACCAGCAGCGACCCCTCGACAGGGAACACTGAAGCTTTCTTT,CTSSDPSTGNTEAFF
TRBV3-1,TRBJ2-3,TRBD2,.,TGTGCCAGCAGCCAAGATAGACGGCGGGGGGGCTCAGATACGCAGTATTTT,CASSQDRRRGGSDTQYF
TRBV7-9,TRBJ2-5,TRBD2,.,TGTGCCAGCAGCTATAGCGGGGGGCAGGAGCAGTACTTC,CASSYSGGQEQYF
TRBV7-2,TRBJ1-5,.,.,TGTGCCAGCAGCCTACGACTCGGGGGCGCGGGTCAGCCCCAGCATTTT,CASSLRLGGAGQPQHF
TRBV5-1,TRBJ1-2,TRBD1,.,TGCGCCAGCAGCACAAGACAGGGCCCATCTGGCTACACCTTC,CASSTRQGPSGYTF
TRBV20-1,TRBJ1-2,.,.,TGCAGTGCTAGTTTTGGGGTTAACTATGGCTACACCTTC,CSASFGVNYGYTF
TRBV4-1,TRBJ2-4,TRBD1,few,TGCGCCAGCAGCAGACTCGGACAGGGGAACATTCAGTACTTC,CASSRLGQGNIQYF
TRBV12-3/TRBV12-4,TRBJ2-1,TRBD2,few,TGTGCCAGCAGGGGAGCGGGGTCTTCCTACAATGAGCAGTTCTTC,CASRGAGSSYNEQFF
TRBV20-1,TRBJ2-3,.,.,TGCAGTGCTATACGGTGGGGCACAGATACGCAGTATTTT,CSAIRWGTDTQYF
TRBV6-5,TRBJ2-5,.,.,TGTGCCAGCAGTTCTTATGACAGTCGAGAGACCCAGTACTTC,CASSSYDSRETQYF
TRBV7-2,TRBJ1-5,.,.,TGTGCCAGCAGCTTAGCTGGTGGTCAGAGCAATCAGCCCCAGCATTTT,CASSLAGGQSNQPQHF
TRBV7-2,TRBJ1-1,.,.,TGTGCCAGCAGCTTATCCGGGGTCGCGGGCATTGAAGCTTTCTTT,CASSLSGVAGIEAFF
TRBV4-3,TRBJ2-1,TRBD2,few,TGCGCCAGCAGCCAACTTCTGAGCGGGGACAATGAGCAGTTCTTC,CASSQLLSGDNEQFF
TRBV4-2,TRBJ1-6,.,.,TGTGCCAGCAGCCAAGATAGTTCGCGGACGGCGTATAATTCACCCCTCCACTTT,CASSQDSSRTAYNSPLHF
TRBV7-9,TRBJ1-4,.,.,TGTGCCAGTAGCTTAGTGGGGTTGGCTTCTGAAAAACTGTTTTTT,CASSLVGLASEKLFF
TRBV5-4,TRBJ2-1,.,few,TGTGCCAGCAGCTTGGCCAGAAACTACTCAAACAATGAGCAGTTCTTC,CASSLARNYSNNEQFF